The 28 T cell receptor beta chains below were found in one sample sequenced in a study of early T cells in non-severe SARS-CoV-2 infection. TCRdb re-derived calls from the 5' RACE reads in MiXCR, one entry per CDR3 protein. The table lists about 34,000 distinct CDR3 sequences, around 6% of them singletons. The sequencing sample was made of whole blood. Receptors were obtained from an adult who was a healthcare worker with PCR-confirmed SARS-CoV-2 infection or an uninfected control (not recorded which).

The chain uses TRBV7-8 and TRBJ1-2; D uncertain. The CDR3 is 15 amino acids. From germline, CDR1 is SGHVS and CDR2 FQNEAQ. Trimming left V 1 base short and J 1 base short, with 10 bases between. The CDR3 coding sequence is TGTGCCAGCAGCTTAGAGGCAGGTTTTAACTATGGCTACACCTTC. Its translation: CASSLEAGFNYGYTF.

In its sample, this clonotype was seen many times. V is TRBV7-2 and J is TRBJ2-5, with TRBD2 as a possible D gene (6 bases). The V gene's germline CDR1 is SGHTA and CDR2 FQGNSA. Trimming pared 2 bases from V and 5 bases from J, leaving 12 bases between. This CDR3 spans 14 amino acids. In nucleotides, the CDR3 is TGTGCCAGCAGCTTAATGGCGGGGCCGGAGACCCAGTACTTC. This sequence encodes CASSLMAGPETQYF.

This clonotype counts as medium-sized. This chain uses TRBV20-1 with TRBJ2-1; D ambiguous. The germline V and J ends were trimmed by 3 bases and 5 bases, with 8 bases remaining between them. Germline values: CDR1 DFQATT, CDR2 SNEGSKA (reference sequence). The CDR3 contains 12 residues. In DNA form, the CDR3 reads TGCAGTGCTAGTCTGGTCGACAATGAGCAGTTCTTC. This translates into CSASLVDNEQFF.

This chain links TRBV10-3 with TRBJ2-1; D is undetermined. Trimming took 5 bases from V and 6 from J, leaving 8 bases between them. The CDR3 extends over 12 amino acids. Germline V lookup: CDR1 ENHRY, CDR2 SYGVKD. DNA for the CDR3: TGTGCCATCAGTAGGGATTCCAATGAGCAGTTCTTC. Its translation is CAISRDSNEQFF.

This clonotype was recorded at least ten times. This chain uses TRBV12-3 or TRBV12-4 with TRBJ2-3, with 9 positions matching TRBD1. V lost 5 bases and J lost 1; bases outside the gene matches: 10. CDR3 length: 17 amino acids. CDR3 protein: CASSGTGTSARTDTQYF. CDR3 nucleotides: TGTGCCAGCAGTGGGACAGGGACTTCCGCCCGCACAGATACGCAGTATTTT.

This clonotype was seen many times. The V call is TRBV7-9, the J call TRBJ2-3, with D hard to call. Between the trimmed V and J ends, which lost 4 bases and 1 base, there was a span of 12 bases. This CDR3 is built from 15 residues. Germline CDR1 and CDR2: SEHNR and FQNEAQ (reference sequence). CDR3 DNA: TGTGCCAGCAGCTCCAACACCCGCGGCACAGATACGCAGTATTTT. Amino acid sequence: CASSSNTRGTDTQYF.

This clonotype was counted many times. CDR3 in amino acids: CASSSTSGGPIETQYF. The CDR3 DNA is TGTGCCAGCAGCTCGACTAGCGGGGGGCCAATAGAGACCCAGTACTTC. The genes are TRBV11-2 and TRBJ2-5, with 13 bases lining up with TRBD2. V dropped 4 bases and J dropped 4; count of bases not matched to a gene: 6. Germline values: CDR1 SGHAT, CDR2 FQNNGV. This CDR3 is 16 amino acids long.

This clonotype was recorded at least ten times. The chain links TRBV4-1 to TRBJ2-3; D unclear. The CDR3 has 12 residues. V was clipped by 0 bases and J by 6 bases, with 4 bases between them. The germline CDR1 and CDR2 sequences are MGHRA and YSYEKL. This CDR3 reads CASSQEADTQYF. The DNA of the CDR3 is TGCGCCAGCAGCCAAGAGGCCGATACGCAGTATTTT.

This clonotype was found many times. The rearrangement links TRBV2 to TRBJ1-5; D gene uncertain. V lost 6 bases and J 0 bases, leaving 12 bases between the germline ends. The germline gives CDR1 SNHLY, CDR2 FYNNEI. There are 15 residues in the CDR3. The CDR3 spells CASRSGSYSNQPQHF. CDR3 sequence (DNA): TGTGCCAGCAGGTCAGGATCCTATAGCAATCAGCCCCAGCATTTT. Supplemented by reference TRBV2 and TRBJ1-5, the full variable domain reads EPEVTQTPSHQVTQMGQEVILRCVPISNHLYFYWYRQILGQKVEFLVSFYNNEISEKSEIFDDQFSVERPDGSNFTLKIRSTKLEDSAMYFCASRSGSYSNQPQHFGDGTRLSIL.

This clonotype was counted ten times or more. The chain carries TRBV19 and TRBJ2-2; a possible D gene is TRBD2 (6 bases). CDR3 length equals 15 residues. The germline CDR1 and CDR2 sequences are LNHDA and SQIVND (reference sequence). Trimming shortened V by 2 bases and J by 0 bases, and 7 bases separated the two germline ends. The CDR3: CASSIREANTGELFF. Written as DNA, the CDR3 is TGTGCCAGTAGTATAAGGGAGGCGAACACCGGGGAGCTGTTTTTT.

Ten or more counts support this clonotype. The V and J genes are TRBV28 and TRBJ1-1, with a weak D call TRBD1 (5 bases). The CDR3 is made up of 16 amino acids. Trimming took off 4 bases at V and 0 bases at J, with 15 bases between the two ends. CDR1 is MDHEN, CDR2 SYDVKM, per germline. CDR3 sequence reads: CASSSAGAVMNTEAFF. Written as DNA, the CDR3 is TGTGCCAGCAGTTCCGCCGGGGCGGTTATGAACACTGAAGCTTTCTTT.

The genes are TRBV28 and TRBJ2-7; the match to TRBD2 covers 7 bases. Germline V gene data show CDR1 as MDHEN and CDR2 as SYDVKM. V lost 6 bases, J lost 2 bases, and 7 bases stayed unmatched. The CDR3 consists of 14 residues. Here the CDR3 DNA reads TGTGCCAGCAGCACCGGGAGGAACCCCTACGAGCAGTACTTC. Residues: CASSTGRNPYEQYF.

This clonotype was seen at least ten times. The chain links TRBV6-5 to TRBJ2-7, with 10 bases that match TRBD2. J was trimmed by 3 bases and V by 0 bases; bases with no gene match: 2. The CDR3 is made up of 15 amino acids. Germline values: CDR1 MNHEY, CDR2 SVGAGI. The CDR3 DNA reads TGTGCCAGCAGTTACTCAGCGGGGGGGTTCTACGAGCAGTACTTC. Translation: CASSYSAGGFYEQYF.

This clonotype was seen many times. The chain links TRBV7-9 to TRBJ1-6, with TRBD1 as a possible D gene (6 bases). Germline CDR1 reads SEHNR; CDR2 reads FQNEAQ (reference sequence). This CDR3 has 16 residues. V was cut by 1 base and J by 10 bases, with 17 bases left in between. As DNA, the CDR3 is TGTGCCAGCAGCTTAGGAGGCAGGGGAAGGGGGTCACCCCTCCACTTT. Its protein is CASSLGGRGRGSPLHF. Complete variable domain (other parts from reference TRBV7-9 and TRBJ1-6): DTGVSQNPRHKITKRGQNVTFRCDPISEHNRLYWYRQTLGQGPEFLTYFQNEAQLEKSRLLSDRFSAERPKGSFSTLEIQRTEQGDSAMYLCASSLGGRGRGSPLHFGNGTRLTVT.

At least ten counts were recorded for this clonotype. The CDR3 spells CASSHDRDGGEQFF. The CDR3 coding sequence is TGTGCCAGCTCTCATGACAGGGACGGGGGTGAGCAGTTCTTC. The chain combines TRBV18 with TRBJ2-1; D is possibly TRBD1 (7 bases). The ends were cut back, 6 bases at V and 9 bases at J, with 18 bases in the middle. Germline CDR1 and CDR2: KGHSH and LQKENI. The CDR3 loop spans 14 amino acids.

The chain couples TRBV6-2 or TRBV6-3 to TRBJ2-1; D is perhaps TRBD1 (6 bases). Germline loops: CDR1 MNHEY, CDR2 SVGEGT. Trimming cost V 5 bases and J 4 bases, with 12 bases left between them. The CDR3 length is 14 residues. The CDR3, as DNA: TGTGCCAGCAGTCAACGGACAGAGTACAATGAGCAGTTCTTC. Its translation is CASSQRTEYNEQFF.

This clonotype was recorded many times. This rearrangement joins TRBV11-3 to TRBJ2-5; 7 positions agree with TRBD2. The CDR3 totals 15 residues. Germline V gene sequence: CDR1 SGHNT, CDR2 YENEEA. V was clipped by 5 bases and J by 5 bases; unmatched bases: 11. The CDR3 region has the DNA TGTGCCAGCAGCCCCGGGGGGTCTAGCCGGGAGACCCAGTACTTC. It translates to CASSPGGSSRETQYF.

In its sample, this clonotype was seen a few times. The chain recombines TRBV7-6 with TRBJ2-5; 7 bases align to TRBD2. The CDR3 totals 16 residues. Germline values: CDR1 SGHVS, CDR2 FNYEAQ. Trimming removed 1 base from V and 5 bases from J; junction bases left unmatched: 10. The CDR3 loop is CASSLGAGGSKETQYF. The CDR3 DNA is TGTGCCAGCAGCTTAGGCGCCGGGGGGTCGAAGGAGACCCAGTACTTC.

There are many counts of this clonotype. The chain has TRBV7-9 and TRBJ1-1; weak D call: TRBD1 (5 bases). CDR1 and CDR2 (germline): SEHNR, FQNEAQ (reference sequence). The V and J ends lost 6 bases and 4 bases respectively, with 15 bases between them. This CDR3 has 14 residues. CDR3 coding DNA: TGTGCCAGCAGTCGACCCAGGGAAGGCACTGAAGCTTTCTTT. Translation gives CASSRPREGTEAFF.

This clonotype was seen many times. The V call is TRBV9, the J call TRBJ1-1; the D is unclear. Germline V gene data show CDR1 as SGDLS and CDR2 as YYNGEE. The CDR3 has 14 amino acids. Trimming pared 3 bases from V and 4 bases from J, leaving 13 bases between. The CDR3 DNA reads as TGTGCCAGCAGCGAAATCCAGGATTTCACTGAAGCTTTCTTT. As protein: CASSEIQDFTEAFF.

This clonotype was counted at least ten times. This chain links TRBV12-5 with TRBJ2-1; no clear D. V shed 1 base and J shed 4 bases, with 8 bases lying between them. The CDR3 loop spans 14 amino acids. Germline V gene sequence: CDR1 LGHNT, CDR2 FRNRAP. The CDR3 sequence: CASGLGAEYNEQFF. CDR3 bases: TGTGCTAGTGGTTTGGGCGCGGAGTACAATGAGCAGTTCTTC.

This clonotype was counted many times. The chain recombines TRBV7-8 with TRBJ1-1; D not resolved. V was clipped by 2 bases and J by 6 bases, with 10 bases between them. The germline CDR1 and CDR2 sequences are SGHVS and FQNEAQ. The CDR3 has 13 amino acids. The CDR3 here is CASSLRRDSEAFF. The CDR3 region has the DNA TGTGCCAGCAGCTTAAGGCGGGATTCTGAAGCTTTCTTT.

The chain is built from TRBV9 and TRBJ1-2; 8 nucleotides align to TRBD1. The trim removed 2 bases at V and 7 bases at J, leaving 4 bases unmatched. Per the germline V gene, CDR1 is SGDLS and CDR2 is YYNGEE. This CDR3 region has 13 residues. CDR3: CASSVQGAVGYTF. CDR3 DNA sequence: TGTGCCAGCAGCGTGCAGGGGGCGGTTGGCTACACCTTC.

This clonotype was observed at least ten times. The genes are TRBV7-9 and TRBJ2-6; D ambiguous. Trimming left V 4 bases short and J 4 bases short, with 11 bases between. Germline V gene lookup returns CDR1 SEHNR and CDR2 FQNEAQ (reference sequence). This CDR3 has 15 residues. CDR3 in DNA: TGTGCCAGCAGCTACCCTTTCGCGGGGGCCAACGTCCTGACTTTC. Amino acid sequence: CASSYPFAGANVLTF.

This clonotype has ten or more counts. J is TRBJ2-7 and V is TRBV7-2; 9 bases agree with TRBD1. CDR3 size: 16 residues. CDR1 is SGHTA and CDR2 is FQGNSA in the germline V gene. Trimming cost V 1 base and J 1 base; bases outside gene matches: 5. The CDR3 DNA is TGTGCCAGCAGCTTAGGGGACAGGGCCTATTCCTACGAGCAGTACTTC. As protein: CASSLGDRAYSYEQYF.

A remark on this clonotype: A read error may be the cause here, since a much bigger clone is one base away. The V and J genes are TRBV30 and TRBJ1-2; D may be TRBD1 (6 bases). From germline, CDR1 is GTSNPN and CDR2 SVGIG (reference sequence). This CDR3 region has 12 residues. The CDR3 region has the DNA TGTGCCTGGAGTAGGGGGGACTATGGCAACACCTTC. This translates into CAWSRGDYGNTF.

Ten or more counts support this clonotype. The chain is built from TRBV28 and TRBJ1-5; D may be TRBD1 (6 bases). The CDR3 is 15 residues long. V was cut by 5 bases and J by 6 bases, with 17 bases left in between. CDR1 is MDHEN, CDR2 SYDVKM, per germline. CDR3 amino acids: CASSRKAAGVQPQHF. The CDR3 region has the DNA TGTGCCAGCAGTAGAAAAGCCGCAGGGGTTCAGCCCCAGCATTTT.

This clonotype was seen many times. V is TRBV4-1 and J is TRBJ2-7, with a tentative D call TRBD2 (5 bases). Trimming removed 4 bases at V and 1 base at J, with 14 bases between. CDR1 and CDR2 from the germline V gene are MGHRA and YSYEKL. The CDR3 extends over 15 amino acids. In nucleotides, the CDR3 is TGCGCCAGCAGCCTATCTGGACTGCTGTCCTACGAGCAGTACTTC. It encodes CASSLSGLLSYEQYF.